A selection of T cell receptor beta chains follows, all from one sample in a study of OX40 agonist ivuxolimab in advanced cancers. Produced via immunoSEQ multiplex PCR; TCRdb's table is partial and in-frame only. The sample has roughly 75,000 clones, roughly 85% seen once; the top ten hold 2.8%. The input for sequencing was CD4+ or CD8+ T cells sorted from blood, taken in a trial of the OX40 agonist ivuxolimab. The receptors shown here come from an adult with an advanced solid tumor such as melanoma, head and neck, liver or kidney cancer. Each CDR3 is given with its conserved first and last residue. D genes are given only for firm matches. Rows may omit the clone size; those that give it use once, few, many or a size class.

j_call	d_call	clone_size	v_call	cdr3_nt	cdr3_aa
TRBJ1-1	NA	once	TRBV19	TGTGCCAGTAGTAAGGGGGGGGCGCAGGGTATGGTGAACACTGAAGCTTTCTTT	CASSKGGAQGMVNTEAFF
TRBJ1-1	NA	NA	TRBV5-1	TGCGCCAGTAAGGATCCCATGAACACTGAAGCTTTCTTT	CASKDPMNTEAFF
TRBJ1-6	TRBD1	NA	TRBV19	TGTGCCAGTAGGGAGAGGGGCAGGGGGAATTCACCCCTCCACTTT	CASRERGRGNSPLHF
TRBJ1-4	TRBD1	NA	TRBV7-9	TGTGCCAGCAGCTTTAGGGACAGCGAAAAACTGTTTTTT	CASSFRDSEKLFF
TRBJ1-2	NA	NA	TRBV10-3	TGTGCCATCAGTGAGTCAAATGGCAGGGTGAATGGCTACACCTTC	CAISESNGRVNGYTF
TRBJ1-1	NA	NA	TRBV30	TGTGCCTGCGACCTCAAGGAAACTGAAGCTTTCTTT	CACDLKETEAFF
TRBJ2-6	NA	NA	TRBV18	TGTGCCAGCTCACCCCCCCGGGGAGTCTCTGGGGCCAACGTCCTGACTTTC	CASSPPRGVSGANVLTF
TRBJ1-1	NA	NA	TRBV5-1	TGCGCCAGCAGCTTGGTTTCCACTGAAGCTTTCTTT	CASSLVSTEAFF
TRBJ2-7	TRBD2	NA	TRBV6-5	TGTGCCAGCAGTTACGGGACTAGCGGGGGCCCCTACGAGCAGTACTTC	CASSYGTSGGPYEQYF
TRBJ1-5	NA	once	TRBV6-6	TGTGCCAGCAGCGGAGACTCTTGGGGGCAGCCCCAGCATTTT	CASSGDSWGQPQHF
TRBJ1-5	NA	NA	TRBV5-5	TGTGCCAGCAGCTTGAGAGGAGGAGATTATCAGCCCCAGCATTTT	CASSLRGGDYQPQHF
TRBJ1-1	NA	NA	TRBV19	TGTGCCAGTAGCCCGACACCCATGAACACTGAAGCTTTCTTT	CASSPTPMNTEAFF
TRBJ2-2	NA	NA	TRBV9	TGTGCCAGCAGCGACCCAAAACAGGTCGCCCTGGGCACCGGGGAGCTGTTTTTT	CASSDPKQVALGTGELFF
TRBJ2-7	NA	NA	TRBV7-6	TGTGCCAGCAGCTCTCTAAGGGGGGACTCCAGCCCCGCCGAGCAGTACTTC	CASSSLRGDSSPAEQYF
TRBJ2-1	TRBD2	NA	TRBV19	TGTGCCAGTAAGATCCTAGCGGGGGCATACAATGAGCAGTTCTTC	CASKILAGAYNEQFF
TRBJ2-7	NA	NA	TRBV6-6	TGTGCCAGCAGTTTACCGGGACGAGAGAACGAGCAGTACTTC	CASSLPGRENEQYF
TRBJ1-1	TRBD1	once	TRBV18	TGTGCCAGCTCATACTACAGGGGAAACACTGAAGCTTTCTTT	CASSYYRGNTEAFF
TRBJ2-2	NA	once	TRBV6-5	TGTGCCAGCAGTGAGAGTCGGGCCGGGGAGCTGTTTTTT	CASSESRAGELFF
TRBJ2-7	NA	NA	TRBV7-2	TGTGCCAGCAGCTTCTGGGACTCAGTAGCCCACGAGCAGTACTTC	CASSFWDSVAHEQYF
TRBJ1-2	NA	NA	TRBV29-1	TGCAGCGTTGAAGATGGACAGAGACCGGGTGGCTACACCTTC	CSVEDGQRPGGYTF
TRBJ1-3	NA	NA	TRBV6-5	TGTGCCAGCACGACCTCTGAGGGAGGAAACACCATATATTTT	CASTTSEGGNTIYF
TRBJ1-2	TRBD1	NA	TRBV5-1	TGCGCCAGCAGACTAATATCACAGGGGGCAGATGGCTACACCTTC	CASRLISQGADGYTF
TRBJ1-6	TRBD1	NA	TRBV18	TGTGCCAGCGTACGAGACAGGGAGGGGTCACCCCTCCACTTT	CASVRDREGSPLHF
TRBJ2-7	TRBD1	NA	TRBV18	TGTGCCAGCTCATCCGGACAGGGGTCCTCCTACGAGCAGTACTTC	CASSSGQGSSYEQYF
TRBJ2-3	TRBD1	NA	TRBV5-1	TGCGCCAGCAGCTCGGGACAGCGATATAGCACAGATACGCAGTATTTT	CASSSGQRYSTDTQYF
TRBJ1-2	NA	NA	TRBV5-6	TGTGCCAGCAGCTGGGGACCGAACCAGCGGGACTACACCTTC	CASSWGPNQRDYTF
TRBJ1-2	NA	NA	TRBV5-6	TGTGCCAGCAGCTTGGGATCGCGAGGAGCCTATGGCTACACCTTC	CASSLGSRGAYGYTF
TRBJ1-1	NA	NA	TRBV18	TGTGCCAGCTCACCAAACAGGAACACTGAAGCTTTCTTT	CASSPNRNTEAFF
TRBJ2-2	TRBD1	NA	TRBV4-2	TGTGCCAGCAGCCAGGGACAGAGCCTAGGGGAGCTGTTTTTT	CASSQGQSLGELFF
TRBJ1-1	NA	NA	TRBV30	TGTGCCTGGAGGGCCCAGACAGGCGGGGACACTGAAGCTTTCTTT	CAWRAQTGGDTEAFF
TRBJ2-3	NA	NA	TRBV30	TGTGCCTGGAGTTACGGGGGGACATCAGATACGCAGTATTTT	CAWSYGGTSDTQYF
TRBJ1-1	NA	NA	TRBV28	TGTGCCAGCAGTTTAGGGGCCCTAAGGACTGAAGCTTTCTTT	CASSLGALRTEAFF
TRBJ2-2	NA	NA	TRBV28	TGTGCCATCACAGAGAACACCGGGGAGCTGTTTTTT	CAITENTGELFF
TRBJ1-3	NA	NA	TRBV5-6	TGTGCCAGCAGCTTGGTGGGGGGCTCTGGAAACACCATATATTTT	CASSLVGGSGNTIYF
TRBJ1-2	TRBD1	NA	TRBV9	TGTGCCAGCAGCCCCAACGAACAGGGGAACTATGGCTACACCTTC	CASSPNEQGNYGYTF
TRBJ1-5	TRBD1	NA	TRBV28	TGTGCCAGCAGTATCGGACAGGGACGAGGCAATCAGCCCCAGCATTTT	CASSIGQGRGNQPQHF
TRBJ2-5	NA	NA	TRBV12-1	TGTGCCAGCAGCTTTGTCGGCAGCCAAGAGACCCAGTACTTC	CASSFVGSQETQYF
TRBJ2-2	NA	NA	TRBV2	TGTGCCAGCAGTGGCTCAGAATTCACCGGGGAGCTGTTTTTT	CASSGSEFTGELFF
TRBJ1-1	TRBD1	NA	TRBV30	TGTGCCTGGAGTGTAGGGACAGGGGCCCCAGCTTTCTTT	CAWSVGTGAPAFF
TRBJ1-3	NA	NA	TRBV9	TGTGCCAGCAGCGTAGAAGGGGCTGGAAACACCATATATTTT	CASSVEGAGNTIYF
TRBJ2-6	NA	NA	TRBV10-3	TGTGCCATCGGCCCCCAGATCTCTGGGGCCAACGTCCTGACTTTC	CAIGPQISGANVLTF
TRBJ1-4	NA	NA	TRBV30	TGTGCCTGGAGTGGCACGAAACAGGGTAAAGACGAAAAACTGTTTTTT	CAWSGTKQGKDEKLFF
TRBJ1-2	NA	once	TRBV18	TGTGCCAGCTCACCCAGCGAGGGTGGCTACACCTTC	CASSPSEGGYTF
TRBJ2-2	TRBD2	NA	TRBV4-2	TGTGCCAGCAGCCAAGATTGGGGAGGGACCGGGGAGCTGTTTTTT	CASSQDWGGTGELFF
TRBJ1-2	NA	NA	TRBV27	TGTGCCAGCAGTTTATGGGCCACCATGGACGGCTACACCTTC	CASSLWATMDGYTF